Detailed here is one T cell receptor (beta chain). The record originates from a study of T cell changes during pregnancy in multiple sclerosis. Using immunoSEQ multiplex PCR, the repertoire was profiled, and TCRdb retains in-frame clones only, with some absent. Of approximately 99,000 clones in the sample, 90% are singletons; the top ten hold around 0.78%. The CDR3 extends over 15 amino acids. The germline gives CDR1 SQVTM, CDR2 ANQGSEA. Trimming removed 4 bases at V and 8 bases at J, with 20 bases between. The chain employs TRBV29-1 and TRBJ2-2, with a possible D match to TRBD2 (6 bases). This material consisted of peripheral blood, taken in the second trimester of pregnancy. The sequence came from a female donor in good health, enrolled as a control in a pregnancy study. CDR3: CSVVGGRAWVGELFF. CDR3 DNA sequence: TGCAGCGTTGTCGGGGGTCGGGCCTGGGTTGGGGAGCTGTTTTTT.